Each of the 25 T cell receptor beta chains below was sequenced from the same sample in a study of glioma-infiltrating T cells. Using RNA template, CDR3s of TCR alpha and beta were amplified with iRepertoire arm-PCR. TCRdb reprocessed the multiplex PCR reads via MiXCR and lists one record per CDR3 protein. The sample records 150,000 to 200,000 distinct CDR3 sequences, more than 25% being singletons. The specimen was glioma tissue, nonneoplastic brain tissue, or PBMCs (not recorded which). The receptors originated from a human donor with low-grade glioma or glioblastoma, undergoing nonglioma brain surgery, or in good health (not recorded which).

At least ten counts were recorded for this clonotype. The chain has TRBV27 and TRBJ2-1, with 13 bases lining up with TRBD2. J lost 9 bases, V lost 5 bases, and 10 bases had no gene match. Germline V gene lookup returns CDR1 MNHEY and CDR2 SMNVEV (reference sequence). CDR3 length equals 16 residues. The CDR3 DNA is TGTGCCAGCAGTGCCCCACTAGCGGGAGGGCCGAGTGAGCAGTTCTTC. Amino acids: CASSAPLAGGPSEQFF.

This clonotype was seen ten or more times. The chain has TRBV20-1 and TRBJ2-5; D not resolved. This CDR3 region has 11 residues. V was clipped by 7 bases and J by 5 bases, with 11 bases between them. The germline gives CDR1 DFQATT, CDR2 SNEGSKA (reference sequence). In nucleotides, the CDR3 is TGCAGTGTAATCCGTCAGGAGACCCAGTACTTC. Translation: CSVIRQETQYF.

This clonotype has only a few counts. The V and J genes are TRBV3-1 and TRBJ2-1; TRBD2 matches at 11 bases. The J segment lost 5 bases and the V segment lost 2 bases, leaving 5 bases of the junction unmatched. There are 16 residues in the CDR3. Germline V lookup: CDR1 LGHDT, CDR2 YNNKEL (reference sequence). CDR3 DNA sequence: TGTGCCAGCAGCCAACCCGGGACTAGCGGTCACAATGAGCAGTTCTTC. Amino acids: CASSQPGTSGHNEQFF.

Many counts were recorded for this clonotype. The gene calls are TRBV20-1 and TRBJ2-5; TRBD1 is a possible D gene (6 bases). CDR3 length: 13 residues. V was clipped by 5 bases and J by 4 bases, with 14 bases between them. Germline-derived CDR1 and CDR2 are DFQATT and SNEGSKA (reference sequence). The CDR3 DNA sequence: TGCAGTGCTCGACCCACAGGGAGAGAGACCCAGTACTTC. Translating gives CSARPTGRETQYF.

In this sample, this clonotype turned up a few times. V and J are TRBV4-2 and TRBJ1-3; D is uncertain. This CDR3 comprises 14 residues. Germline CDR1 LGHNA, CDR2 YNFKEQ. With 0 bases removed from V and 4 bases from J, the gap between germline ends came to 7 bases. CDR3 sequence: CASSQDLQGNTIYF. In DNA, the CDR3 is TGTGCCAGCAGCCAAGATCTGCAAGGAAACACCATATATTTT.

Note on this clonotype: This sequence may be a read error, since a much larger clone differs from it by one base. The chain employs TRBV20-1 and TRBJ2-1; 8 nucleotides align to TRBD2. The CDR3 totals 16 residues. With 6 bases clipped from V and 9 bases from J, the junction kept 19 bases outside the gene matches. Germline V gives CDR1 DFQATT, CDR2 SNEGSKA (reference sequence). The CDR3 reads CSASRGEGGRRSEQFF. CDR3 DNA sequence: TGCAGTGCAAGTCGAGGGGAGGGCGGGAGGAGGAGTGAGCAGTTCTTC.

This clonotype showed up many times. This CDR3 reads CASSYGQLNTEAFF. The CDR3 region has the DNA TGTGCCAGCAGTTACGGCCAATTGAACACTGAAGCTTTCTTT. The rearrangement links TRBV6-6 to TRBJ1-1, with D uncertain. Trimming pared 2 bases from V and 0 bases from J, leaving 7 bases between. The CDR3 is 14 residues long. The V gene's germline CDR1 is MNHNY and CDR2 SVGAGI (reference sequence).

This clonotype was recorded at least ten times. The rearrangement uses TRBV7-2 and TRBJ2-3, with 7 bases lining up with TRBD1. There are 13 residues in the CDR3. V dropped 6 bases and J dropped 5; count of bases not matched to a gene: 5. Germline V gene lookup returns CDR1 SGHTA and CDR2 FQGNSA. As DNA, the CDR3 is TGTGCCAGCAGGGGGGACAGACGAGATACGCAGTATTTT. Residues: CASRGDRRDTQYF.

This clonotype has just a few counts. The gene calls are TRBV5-1 and TRBJ2-5; 8 nucleotides agree with TRBD1. The CDR3 covers 14 residues. Germline V gene sequence: CDR1 SGHRS, CDR2 YFSETQ. J was trimmed by 4 bases and V by 3 bases; bases with no gene match: 5. The CDR3 DNA reads as TGCGCCAGCAGCTATGGACAGGGACGAGAGACCCAGTACTTC. This gives the protein CASSYGQGRETQYF.

This clonotype was recorded many times. CDR3 in amino acids: CASSLVDYTYEQYF. CDR3 bases: TGTGCCAGCAGCTTAGTAGACTATACCTACGAGCAGTACTTC. The V and J genes are TRBV7-2 and TRBJ2-7; possible D gene TRBD2, 5 bases. The CDR3 runs 14 residues. V lost 1 base to trimming and J lost 2 bases, with 9 bases between them. The germline V gene encodes CDR1 SGHTA and CDR2 FQGNSA. Full variable domain (outside the CDR3, taken from reference TRBV7-2 and TRBJ2-7): GAGVSQSPSNKVTEKGKDVELRCDPISGHTALYWYRQSLGQGLEFLIYFQGNSAPDKSGLPSDRFSAERTGGSVSTLTIQRTQQEDSAVYLCASSLVDYTYEQYFGPGTRLTVT.

V gene TRBV20-1 combines with J gene TRBJ1-2, with D hard to call. The germline V and J ends were trimmed by 4 bases and 0 bases, with 24 bases remaining between them. Germline V gene lookup returns CDR1 DFQATT and CDR2 SNEGSKA (reference sequence). The CDR3 consists of 18 residues. The CDR3 here is CSAIDMEQHYSSNYGYTF. The CDR3 nucleotides read TGCAGTGCTATAGATATGGAACAGCACTACTCGTCTAACTATGGCTACACCTTC.

This clonotype was seen only a few times. V is TRBV29-1 and J is TRBJ2-3; D is possibly TRBD1 or TRBD2 (5 bases each). The CDR3 contains 14 residues. Germline CDR1 reads SQVTM; CDR2 reads ANQGSEA. The V end was cut by 3 bases, the J end by 3 bases, with 13 bases between. CDR3 in DNA: TGCAGCGTTGAGGGGGTCAGTGGGACAGATACGCAGTATTTT. It encodes CSVEGVSGTDTQYF.

The table lists this clonotype with many counts. The CDR3 DNA follows: TGTGCCAGCAGTTACTCGACTCTGTACAATGAGCAGTTCTTC. Protein sequence: CASSYSTLYNEQFF. This rearrangement joins TRBV6-2 or TRBV6-3 to TRBJ2-1; no clear D gene. This CDR3 is 14 amino acids long. Germline loops: CDR1 MNHEY, CDR2 SVGEGT. Between the trimmed V and J ends, which lost 0 bases and 4 bases, there was a span of 7 bases.

This clonotype was seen ten or more times. The rearrangement links TRBV7-8 to TRBJ1-5, with 7 bases that match TRBD1. The V gene end was trimmed by 5 bases and the J gene end by 1 base; junction bases not matched to a gene: 2. Germline loops: CDR1 SGHVS, CDR2 FQNEAQ. The CDR3 length is 14 residues. The CDR3 DNA sequence: TGTGCCAGCAGCCTGGGACAGAGCAATCAGCCCCAGCATTTT. Amino acid sequence: CASSLGQSNQPQHF.

The rearrangement links TRBV19 to TRBJ2-1, with D tentatively TRBD1 (6 bases). Germline lookup yields CDR1 LNHDA and CDR2 SQIVND (reference sequence). The CDR3 totals 15 residues. V dropped 5 bases and J dropped 4 bases, with 15 bases sitting between them. The CDR3 coding sequence is TGTGCCAGTAGTCCAACGGGGACACCATACAATGAGCAGTTCTTC. Protein sequence: CASSPTGTPYNEQFF. The full variable domain, rest sourced from reference TRBV19 and TRBJ2-1, is DGGITQSPKYLFRKEGQNVTLSCEQNLNHDAMYWYRQDPGQGLRLIYYSQIVNDFQKGDIAEGYSVSREKKESFPLTVTSAQKNPTAFYLCASSPTGTPYNEQFFGPGTRLTVL.

Points on this clonotype: It may be a read error: a sequence one base away is much more abundant. CDR3 sequence: CAIRRDSGSYEQYF. The CDR3 nucleotides are TGTGCCATCAGACGGGACAGTGGATCCTACGAGCAGTACTTC. This chain uses TRBV2 with TRBJ2-7, with 7 nucleotides matching TRBD1. Losses at the gene ends were 10 bases for V and 1 base for J; bases not matched to a gene: 10. CDR3 size: 14 residues. CDR1 SNHLY and CDR2 FYNNEI come from the germline V gene.

For this clonotype: A read error may explain this, as a much larger clone is one base away. The CDR3 nucleotides are TGTGCCTGCCACCCTAGCGGCAGGGAGAATGAGCAGTCCTTC. Translation: CACHPSGRENEQSF. This chain connects TRBV12-3 or TRBV12-4 to TRBJ2-1, with 7 bases matching TRBD2. The CDR3 spans 14 residues.

This clonotype showed up many times. V usage is TRBV28 and J usage is TRBJ1-5, with D uncertain. Germline CDR1 is MDHEN and CDR2 is SYDVKM. Trimming removed 6 bases from V and 8 bases from J, with 14 bases in between. This CDR3 comprises 13 residues. CDR3 in amino acids: CASRRATLKPQHF. CDR3 coding DNA: TGTGCCAGCAGGAGGGCAACATTGAAGCCCCAGCATTTT.

Note on this clonotype: A much more abundant neighbour one base away suggests this may be a read error. The gene calls are TRBV19 and TRBJ1-2, with D perhaps matching TRBD1 (6 bases). The CDR3 sequence is 13 residues long. CDR1 and CDR2 (germline): LNHDA, SQIVND (reference sequence). CDR3 protein: CASRLRQAGGSTF. The CDR3 DNA reads as TGTGCCAGTAGACTTCGACAGGCGGGCGGCTCCACCTTC.

This clonotype has only one observation. The rearrangement links TRBV18 to TRBJ2-5; 7 bases agree with TRBD2. The J call may not be correct, given that the DNA end is closer to TRBJ2-1. Germline lookup yields CDR1 KGHSH and CDR2 LQKENI. The CDR3 consists of 17 residues. The CDR3 loop is CASSPASASGYSYEQFF. CDR3 nucleotide sequence: TGTGCCAGCTCACCCGCCTCGGCTAGCGGATACTCCTATGAGCAGTTCTTC.

Ten or more counts support this clonotype. J is TRBJ1-5 and V is TRBV6-1; D not resolved. The germline CDR1 and CDR2 sequences are MNHNS and SASEGT. The CDR3 is 13 residues long. Trimming removed 5 bases at V and 7 bases at J, with 12 bases between. CDR3 DNA sequence: TGTGCCAGCAGTCTACCAACCGAACAGCCCCAGCATTTT. Translated: CASSLPTEQPQHF.

This clonotype was counted between two and nine times. The chain uses TRBV18 and TRBJ2-3; no firm D call. Germline CDR1 and CDR2: KGHSH and LQKENI. CDR3 length: 16 residues. Between the trimmed V and J ends, which lost 2 bases and 2 bases, there was a span of 14 bases. As DNA, the CDR3 is TGTGCCAGCTCACCAGTTATCGGGCAGGTCACAGATACGCAGTATTTT. Translating gives CASSPVIGQVTDTQYF.

This clonotype was seen ten or more times. The chain recombines TRBV12-3 or TRBV12-4 with TRBJ1-5, with D tentatively TRBD1 (5 bases). V was shortened by 5 bases and J by 9 bases, with 14 bases between the two germline ends. CDR3 length: 13 amino acids. The CDR3 sequence is CASSPQVNGPQHF. The CDR3 nucleotides are TGTGCCAGCAGTCCACAGGTTAATGGGCCCCAGCATTTT.

This clonotype appeared many times. The chain has TRBV20-1 and TRBJ1-2, with 7 bases lining up with TRBD1. The CDR3 consists of 15 residues. Germline assignment: CDR1 DFQATT and CDR2 SNEGSKA (reference sequence). Germline trimming cut 5 bases from V and 6 bases from J; bases unmatched to any gene: 15. The CDR3 nucleotides are TGCAGTGCTTTCTCCGGGACAGAGCCATGGGATGGCTACACCTTC. As protein: CSAFSGTEPWDGYTF.

This clonotype turned up a few times. The chain couples TRBV7-2 to TRBJ2-2, with 7 positions matching TRBD2. V gave up 2 bases and J gave up 6 bases; unmatched junction bases: 6. The length of the CDR3 is 15 residues. Germline lookup yields CDR1 SGHTA and CDR2 FQGNSA. CDR3 nucleotide sequence: TGTGCCAGCAGCTTAAGGCGGGAGTCTGCCGGGGAGCTGTTTTTT. This gives the protein CASSLRRESAGELFF.